This TCR beta chain was observed in a study of cytomegalovirus exposure and HLA in healthy donors. Points from the study as a whole: Subsequent analysis revealed that first-cohort TCR clusters tended to co-occur in the 120 or so validation repertoires.

The trim removed 6 bases at V and 7 bases at J, leaving 7 bases unmatched. This CDR3 is built from 13 residues. The germline V gene encodes CDR1 SNHLY and CDR2 FYNNEI. Details on this clone: Its antigen is not known.

Repertoires were generated with immunoSEQ multiplex PCR, while TCRdb's copy carries only in-frame clones and drops some. The sample carries 150,000 to 170,000 clones, about 82% recorded once. This clonotype originated in a human donor in good health. The sample consisted of PBMCs. The V and J genes are TRBV2 and TRBJ1-2; 8 bases map to TRBD1. As DNA, the CDR3 is TGTGCCAGCAGGCCGACAGGGGTCGGTGGCTACACCTTC. Translated, it gives CASRPTGVGGYTF.